This T cell receptor beta chain was sequenced in a study of blood T cell repertoires in COVID-19. About the study: There were acute and convalescent COVID-19 samples, and they came from the United States, Italy and Spain. T cells, B-cell-depleted T cells, or PBMCs provided the cDNA or gDNA that served as material.

Unmatched junction bases numbered 7, after V lost 7 bases and J lost 8 bases. The CDR3 is made up of 11 amino acids. CDR1 is SQVTM and CDR2 is ANQGSEA in the germline V gene. In the authors' workflow: Amplification of reference gene primers was used by the study to estimate nucleated cell counts. Only in-frame clones appear in the TCRdb table, and some are missing; sequencing was by immunoSEQ multiplex PCR. Clone size and V and J calls were adopted from that table, with D and trimming inferred from the DNA. The data show under 200,000 clones, 80% to 90% seen once. The rearrangement joins TRBV29-1 to TRBJ1-1; 7 bases agree with TRBD1. The TCR originated in an older woman who had recovered from COVID-19. Sequenced input: peripheral blood. The CDR3 sequence is CSAGTAGEAFF. The CDR3 DNA reads as TGCAGCGCGGGGACAGCGGGAGAAGCTTTCTTT.